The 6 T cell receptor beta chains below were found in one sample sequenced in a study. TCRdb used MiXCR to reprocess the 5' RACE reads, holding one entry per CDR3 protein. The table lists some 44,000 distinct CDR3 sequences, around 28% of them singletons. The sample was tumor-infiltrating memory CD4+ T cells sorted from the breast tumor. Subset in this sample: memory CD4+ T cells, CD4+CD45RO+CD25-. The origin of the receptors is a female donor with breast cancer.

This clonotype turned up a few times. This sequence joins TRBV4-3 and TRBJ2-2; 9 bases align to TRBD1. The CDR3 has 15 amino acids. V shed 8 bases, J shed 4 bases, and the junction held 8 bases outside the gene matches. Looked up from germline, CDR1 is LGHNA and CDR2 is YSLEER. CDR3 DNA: TGCGCCAGCCAAGGGACAGGGCCCGGCACCGGGGAGCTGTTTTTT. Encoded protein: CASQGTGPGTGELFF.

The CDR3 protein is CASSRDGSSYNEQFF. The CDR3 DNA reads TGCGCCAGCTCCCGGGACGGAAGCTCCTACAATGAGCAGTTCTTC. This chain joins TRBV4-1 and TRBJ2-1; D is possibly TRBD1 or TRBD2 (5 bases each). Germline-derived CDR1 and CDR2 are MGHRA and YSYEKL. V dropped 8 bases and J dropped 0 bases, with 14 bases sitting between them. The CDR3 is 15 amino acids.

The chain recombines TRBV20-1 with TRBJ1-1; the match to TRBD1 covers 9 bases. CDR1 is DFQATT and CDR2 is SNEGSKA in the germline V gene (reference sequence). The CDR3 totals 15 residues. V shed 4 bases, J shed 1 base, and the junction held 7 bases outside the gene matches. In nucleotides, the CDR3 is TGCAGTGCTACTGGACAGGGGCTTGGGAACACTGAAGCTTTCTTT. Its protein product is CSATGQGLGNTEAFF.

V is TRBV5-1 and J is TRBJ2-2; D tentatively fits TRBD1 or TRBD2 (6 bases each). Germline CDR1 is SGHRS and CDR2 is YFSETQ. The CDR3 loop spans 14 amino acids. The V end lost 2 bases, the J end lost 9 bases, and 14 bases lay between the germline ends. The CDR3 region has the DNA TGCGCCAGCAGCTTAAGTTCGGGGGCCAGGGAGCTGTTTTTT. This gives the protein CASSLSSGARELFF. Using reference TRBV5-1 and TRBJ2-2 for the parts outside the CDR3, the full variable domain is KAGVTQTPRYLIKTRGQQVTLSCSPISGHRSVSWYQQTPGQGLQFLFEYFSETQRNKGNFPGRFSGRQFSNSRSEMNVSTLELGDSALYLCASSLSSGARELFFGEGSRLTVL.

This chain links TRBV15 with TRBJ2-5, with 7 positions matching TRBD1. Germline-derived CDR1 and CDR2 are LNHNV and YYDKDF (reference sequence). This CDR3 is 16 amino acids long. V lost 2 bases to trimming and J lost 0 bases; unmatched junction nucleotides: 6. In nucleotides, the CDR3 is TGTGCCACCAGCAGAAGGACAGGCTTAAACCAAGAGACCCAGTACTTC. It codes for CATSRRTGLNQETQYF.

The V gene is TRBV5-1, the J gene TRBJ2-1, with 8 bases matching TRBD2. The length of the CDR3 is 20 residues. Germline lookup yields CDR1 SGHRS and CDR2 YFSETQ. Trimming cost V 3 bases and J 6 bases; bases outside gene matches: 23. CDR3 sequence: CASSSTSGGEAFSLGNEQFF. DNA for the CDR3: TGCGCCAGCAGCTCGACATCCGGGGGGGAGGCCTTCTCCCTCGGCAATGAGCAGTTCTTC.